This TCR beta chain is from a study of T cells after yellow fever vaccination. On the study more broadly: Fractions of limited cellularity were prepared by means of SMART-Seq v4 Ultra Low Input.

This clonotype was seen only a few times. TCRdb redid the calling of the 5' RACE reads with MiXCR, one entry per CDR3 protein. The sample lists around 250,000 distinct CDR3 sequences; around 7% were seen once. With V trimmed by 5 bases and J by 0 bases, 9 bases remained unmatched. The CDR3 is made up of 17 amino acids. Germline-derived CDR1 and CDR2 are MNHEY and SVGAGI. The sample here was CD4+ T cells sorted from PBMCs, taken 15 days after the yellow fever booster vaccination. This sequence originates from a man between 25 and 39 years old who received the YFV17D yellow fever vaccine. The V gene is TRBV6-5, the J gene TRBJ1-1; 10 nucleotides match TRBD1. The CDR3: CASSQTGGGFMNTEAFF. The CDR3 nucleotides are TGTGCCAGCAGTCAGACAGGGGGCGGTTTTATGAACACTGAAGCTTTCTTT.